This TCR beta chain was identified in a study of T cell responses to AZD1222 COVID-19 vaccine. Germline V gene sequence: CDR1 SGHKS, CDR2 YYEKEE (reference sequence). J was trimmed by 3 bases and V by 1 base; bases with no gene match: 8. This CDR3 comprises 17 residues. Using immunoSEQ multiplex PCR, the repertoire was profiled, and TCRdb retains in-frame clones only, with some absent. This sample's table reports around 140,000 clones. This clonotype was obtained from an adult in good health. The sample comprised peripheral blood. The chain has TRBV5-5 and TRBJ2-1, with 9 bases that match TRBD1. The CDR3 sequence: CASSLTPRDRDYNEQFF. CDR3 nucleotides: TGTGCCAGCAGCTTGACCCCTCGGGACAGGGACTACAATGAGCAGTTCTTC.